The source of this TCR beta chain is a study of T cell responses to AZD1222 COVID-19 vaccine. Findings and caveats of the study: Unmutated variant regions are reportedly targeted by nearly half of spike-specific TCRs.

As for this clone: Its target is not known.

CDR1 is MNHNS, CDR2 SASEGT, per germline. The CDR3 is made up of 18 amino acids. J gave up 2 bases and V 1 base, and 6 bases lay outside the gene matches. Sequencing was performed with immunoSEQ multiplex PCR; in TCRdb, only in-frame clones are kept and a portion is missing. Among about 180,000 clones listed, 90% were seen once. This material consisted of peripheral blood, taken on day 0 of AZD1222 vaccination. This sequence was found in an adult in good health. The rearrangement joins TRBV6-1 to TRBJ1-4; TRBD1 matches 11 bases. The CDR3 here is CASSEGGQGVGTNEKLFF. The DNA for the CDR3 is TGTGCCAGCAGTGAAGGGGGACAGGGGGTTGGTACTAATGAAAAACTGTTTTTT.